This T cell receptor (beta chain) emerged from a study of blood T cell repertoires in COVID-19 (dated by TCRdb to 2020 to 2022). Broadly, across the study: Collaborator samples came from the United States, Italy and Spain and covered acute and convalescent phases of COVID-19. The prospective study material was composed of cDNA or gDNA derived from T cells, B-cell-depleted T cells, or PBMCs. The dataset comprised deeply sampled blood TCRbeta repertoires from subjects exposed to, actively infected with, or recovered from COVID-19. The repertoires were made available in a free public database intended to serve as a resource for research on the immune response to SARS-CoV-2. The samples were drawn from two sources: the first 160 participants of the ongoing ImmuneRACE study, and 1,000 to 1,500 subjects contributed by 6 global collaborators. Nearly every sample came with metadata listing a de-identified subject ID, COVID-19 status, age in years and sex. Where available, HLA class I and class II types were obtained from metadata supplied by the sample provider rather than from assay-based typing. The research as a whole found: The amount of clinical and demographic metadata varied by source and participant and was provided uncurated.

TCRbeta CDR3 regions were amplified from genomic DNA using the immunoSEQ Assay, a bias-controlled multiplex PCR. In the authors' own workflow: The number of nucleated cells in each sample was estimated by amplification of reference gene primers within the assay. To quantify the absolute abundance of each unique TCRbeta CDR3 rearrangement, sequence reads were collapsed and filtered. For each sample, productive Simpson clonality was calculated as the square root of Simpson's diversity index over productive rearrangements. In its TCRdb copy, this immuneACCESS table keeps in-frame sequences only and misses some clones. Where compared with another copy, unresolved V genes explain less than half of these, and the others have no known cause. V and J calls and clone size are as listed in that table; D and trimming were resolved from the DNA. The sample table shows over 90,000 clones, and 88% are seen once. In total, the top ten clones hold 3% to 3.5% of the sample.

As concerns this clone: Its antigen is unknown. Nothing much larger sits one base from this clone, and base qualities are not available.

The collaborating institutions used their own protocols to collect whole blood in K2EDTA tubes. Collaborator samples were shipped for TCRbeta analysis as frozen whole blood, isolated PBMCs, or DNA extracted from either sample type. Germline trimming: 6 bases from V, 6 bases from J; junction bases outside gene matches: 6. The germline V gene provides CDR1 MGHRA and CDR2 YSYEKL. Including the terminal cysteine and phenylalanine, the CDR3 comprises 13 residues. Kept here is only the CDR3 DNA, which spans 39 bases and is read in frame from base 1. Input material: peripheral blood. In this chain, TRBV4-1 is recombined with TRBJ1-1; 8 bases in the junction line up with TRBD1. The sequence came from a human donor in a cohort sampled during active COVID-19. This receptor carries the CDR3 CASRTGGMAEAFF. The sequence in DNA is TGCGCCAGCAGAACAGGGGGAATGGCTGAAGCTTTCTTT.